What follows are 21 T cell receptor beta chains derived from one specimen sequenced in a study of blood T cells in healthy people across ages. The authors ran a second PCR of roughly 6 to 12 cycles using a sample-barcoded 5' primer and a J-beta primer mix. Via MiXCR, TCRdb re-called the 5' RACE reads, giving one row per CDR3 protein. The repertoire holds about 1.5 million distinct CDR3 sequences, with about 42% as singletons. The source material was blood. The receptors stem from a young woman in good health.

This chain connects TRBV7-9 to TRBJ2-3; D uncertain. V gave up 5 bases and J gave up 2 bases, with 8 bases separating them. The CDR3 has 13 residues. Germline values: CDR1 SEHNR, CDR2 FQNEAQ (reference sequence). CDR3 in amino acids: CASSTDLTDTQYF. The CDR3 DNA is TGTGCCAGCAGCACGGACCTCACAGATACGCAGTATTTT.

V is TRBV20-1 and J is TRBJ2-1; tentatively, D is TRBD1 or TRBD2 (5 bases each). Deletions cut 3 bases from V and 3 bases from J, with 12 bases between. CDR3 size: 14 residues. Germline V lookup: CDR1 DFQATT, CDR2 SNEGSKA (reference sequence). The CDR3, as DNA: TGCAGTGCTAGGAGCAGGGACGGCTACAATGAGCAGTTCTTC. Amino acid sequence: CSARSRDGYNEQFF.

The genes are TRBV6-1 and TRBJ1-4, with D possibly being TRBD1 (5 bases). CDR3 length: 11 residues. CDR1 and CDR2 from the germline V gene are MNHNS and SASEGT. Trimming removed 7 bases from V and 8 bases from J, with 8 bases in between. The CDR3, as DNA: TGTGCCAGCACCGGGGCGGAAAAACTGTTTTTT. It is translated as CASTGAEKLFF.

This clonotype has a count of ten or more. The chain employs TRBV5-1 and TRBJ1-1; D might be TRBD1 (5 bases). The CDR3 has 14 residues. V shed 2 bases and J shed 0 bases, with 8 bases lying between them. Looked up from germline, CDR1 is SGHRS and CDR2 is YFSETQ. CDR3 in DNA: TGCGCCAGCAGCTTCGGGACGGTGAACACTGAAGCTTTCTTT. Its translation is CASSFGTVNTEAFF.

This clonotype has a handful of counts. V gene TRBV7-2 combines with J gene TRBJ2-7; 8 bases line up with TRBD2. This CDR3 has 15 amino acids. J lost 7 bases, V lost 1 base, and 9 bases had no gene match. Germline V gene lookup returns CDR1 SGHTA and CDR2 FQGNSA. In nucleotides, the CDR3 is TGTGCCAGCAGCTTAGTTAGCGGGGCATACAATGAGCAGTACTTC. It is translated as CASSLVSGAYNEQYF. Filled out from reference TRBV7-2 and TRBJ2-7, the complete variable domain reads GAGVSQSPSNKVTEKGKDVELRCDPISGHTALYWYRQSLGQGLEFLIYFQGNSAPDKSGLPSDRFSAERTGGSVSTLTIQRTQQEDSAVYLCASSLVSGAYNEQYFGPGTRLTVT.

The V gene is TRBV3-1, the J gene TRBJ1-5; D not certain. This CDR3 is 15 amino acids long. The germline V and J ends were trimmed by 8 bases and 0 bases, with 14 bases remaining between them. In germline, CDR1 is LGHDT, CDR2 YNNKEL (reference sequence). The CDR3 loop reads CASSNQPGSNQPQHF. In DNA, the CDR3 is TGTGCCAGCTCTAACCAGCCGGGTAGCAATCAGCCCCAGCATTTT.

V and J are TRBV12-3 or TRBV12-4 and TRBJ2-3, with D hard to call. The CDR3 consists of 12 residues. V lost 6 bases and J 4 bases, leaving 8 bases between the germline ends. CDR3 in DNA: TGTGCCAGCAGGTTGCACGCAGATACGCAGTATTTT. This sequence encodes CASRLHADTQYF.

The V and J genes are TRBV27 and TRBJ1-2; no reliable D call. Germline V gives CDR1 MNHEY, CDR2 SMNVEV (reference sequence). The CDR3 consists of 13 residues. Trimming pared 6 bases from V and 4 bases from J, leaving 12 bases between. CDR3 region: CASRISIGYGYTF. DNA for the CDR3: TGTGCCAGCAGAATATCAATAGGCTATGGCTACACCTTC.

The sample holds a few counts of this clonotype. The V call is TRBV5-1, the J call TRBJ1-2; D possibly corresponds to TRBD1 (6 bases). Germline-derived CDR1 and CDR2 are SGHRS and YFSETQ. This CDR3 region has 17 residues. Trimming cost V 0 bases and J 1 base, with 16 bases left between them. CDR3 bases: TGCGCCAGCAGCTTGGGCGGGACAACGGGTATTAACTATGGCTACACCTTC. Protein: CASSLGGTTGINYGYTF.

The chain employs TRBV2 and TRBJ1-2; the D gene is possibly TRBD1 (5 bases). Per germline, CDR1 SNHLY and CDR2 FYNNEI. The CDR3 is made up of 12 amino acids. V lost 6 bases and J lost 10, with 15 bases in between. For the CDR3, the DNA is TGTGCCAGCAGGGGGGGGTTCTCTGACTACACCTTC. The encoded protein is CASRGGFSDYTF. The full variable domain, completed using reference TRBV2 and TRBJ1-2, is EPEVTQTPSHQVTQMGQEVILRCVPISNHLYFYWYRQILGQKVEFLVSFYNNEISEKSEIFDDQFSVERPDGSNFTLKIRSTKLEDSAMYFCASRGGFSDYTFGSGTRLTVV.

The rearrangement uses TRBV7-9 and TRBJ1-5, with unresolved D. The V end lost 8 bases, the J end lost 4 bases, and 9 bases lay between the germline ends. The length of the CDR3 is 12 residues. The germline gives CDR1 SEHNR, CDR2 FQNEAQ (reference sequence). The CDR3 nucleotides read TGTGCCAGCCAAGGCATGAATCAGCCCCAGCATTTT. Translation gives CASQGMNQPQHF.

The V and J genes are TRBV7-2 and TRBJ1-1; D is ambiguous. Germline V gives CDR1 SGHTA, CDR2 FQGNSA. V lost 6 bases to trimming and J lost 1 base, with 9 bases between them. This CDR3 spans 13 amino acids. The CDR3 nucleotides read TGTGCCAGCAGTGTACAACCGAACACTGAAGCTTTCTTT. Translated: CASSVQPNTEAFF. The whole variable domain, remainder taken from reference TRBV7-2 and TRBJ1-1, is GAGVSQSPSNKVTEKGKDVELRCDPISGHTALYWYRQSLGQGLEFLIYFQGNSAPDKSGLPSDRFSAERTGGSVSTLTIQRTQQEDSAVYLCASSVQPNTEAFFGQGTRLTVV.

The chain recombines TRBV2 with TRBJ2-7, with unresolved D. The CDR3 runs to 12 residues. CDR1 and CDR2 (germline): SNHLY, FYNNEI. Trimming left V 6 bases short and J 0 bases short, with 6 bases between. This chain's CDR3 is CASRSISYEQYF. The CDR3 nucleotides read TGTGCCAGCAGGTCGATCTCCTACGAGCAGTACTTC.

On this clonotype itself: A junction boundary mismatches the germline segment, possibly from a read error. The chain couples TRBV7-8 to TRBJ2-7, with TRBD1 identical over 8 bases. The CDR3 contains 15 residues. Germline V gives CDR1 SGHVS, CDR2 FQNEAQ. The CDR3 DNA follows: TGTGCCAACAGCGACGGGGGACAGGCTTCCTACGAGCAGTACTTC. It translates to CANSDGGQASYEQYF.

On this clonotype itself: A read error may explain this, as a much larger clone is one base away. This chain connects TRBV7-3 to TRBJ2-4; no clear D gene. This CDR3 comprises 12 residues. Looked up from germline, CDR1 is SGHTA and CDR2 is FQGTGA. Trimming took off 5 bases at V and 6 bases at J, with 8 bases between the two ends. DNA for the CDR3: TGTGCCAGCAGCCTCGACGGAAACATTCAGTACTTC. Residues: CASSLDGNIQYF.

This clonotype occurred a few times. The gene calls are TRBV3-1 and TRBJ1-1; D call uncertain. V was shortened by 3 bases and J by 5 bases, with 7 bases between the two germline ends. Germline V CDR1 and CDR2: LGHDT, YNNKEL (reference sequence). There are 12 residues in the CDR3. CDR3 DNA: TGTGCCAGCAGCCACCGAAGTACTGAAGCTTTCTTT. It is translated as CASSHRSTEAFF.

This clonotype was counted a few times. The chain has TRBV2 and TRBJ1-2, with D unresolved. Germline V gene lookup returns CDR1 SNHLY and CDR2 FYNNEI. Trimming shortened V by 8 bases and J by 4 bases, and 17 bases separated the two germline ends. This CDR3 is built from 14 residues. The CDR3 sequence is CASRLYQEGYGYTF. Here the CDR3 DNA reads TGTGCCAGCCGACTCTATCAAGAGGGCTATGGCTACACCTTC.

This clonotype was observed many times. The rearrangement uses TRBV6-2 or TRBV6-3 and TRBJ2-7; perhaps TRBD1 as D (6 bases). The CDR3 is made up of 13 amino acids. Trimming shortened V by 6 bases and J by 1 base, and 10 bases separated the two germline ends. Germline loops: CDR1 MNHEY, CDR2 SVGEGT. CDR3 in DNA: TGTGCCAGCAGCTATGACAGGTCCTACGAGCAGTACTTC. Its protein is CASSYDRSYEQYF.

In DNA form, the CDR3 reads TGTGCCAGCAGCCCGTTTAGGTACAGGGAAGGGGCTGACGGCTACACCTTC. Its protein product is CASSPFRYREGADGYTF. The rearrangement uses TRBV5-4 and TRBJ1-2; possibly TRBD1 for D (6 bases). This CDR3 is built from 17 residues. Trimming took 4 bases from V and 8 from J, leaving 27 bases between them. Germline CDR1 is SGHNT and CDR2 is YYREEE (reference sequence).

The chain combines TRBV4-1 with TRBJ2-3; 14 bases agree with TRBD2. V dropped 0 bases and J dropped 4; count of bases not matched to a gene: 9. The CDR3 extends over 19 amino acids. Germline V gene data show CDR1 as MGHRA and CDR2 as YSYEKL. The CDR3 region is CASSQDPGLAGGEADTQYF. The CDR3 DNA reads TGCGCCAGCAGCCAAGACCCAGGACTAGCGGGAGGTGAAGCAGATACGCAGTATTTT.

There are a few counts of this clonotype. The chain links TRBV7-9 to TRBJ2-2, with a weak D call TRBD2 (5 bases). This CDR3 comprises 15 residues. Germline CDR1 reads SEHNR; CDR2 reads FQNEAQ (reference sequence). V was trimmed by 5 bases and J by 4 bases, leaving 14 bases between them. CDR3 loop: CASSTSRGITGELFF. DNA of the CDR3: TGTGCCAGCAGCACAAGTCGGGGAATCACCGGGGAGCTGTTTTTT.